The T cell receptor (beta chain) under discussion was sequenced for a study of radiotherapy plus CTLA-4 blockade in lung cancer. Overall study: Of all patients, approximately 17% responded objectively and approximately 30% showed disease control. Whole-study results and caveats: Clones derived from tumor TCRs expanded in blood after radiotherapy plus ipilimumab.

About this clone: Its antigen is not known.

This CDR3 is 14 amino acids long. The germline gives CDR1 MNHEY, CDR2 SVGAGI. With 5 bases clipped from V and 8 bases from J, the junction kept 10 bases outside the gene matches. The table came from immunoSEQ multiplex PCR; TCRdb's copy has only in-frame clones and leaves some out. The table has more than 90,000 clones, about 80% seen once; the top ten hold roughly 3.3%. With ipilimumab providing CTLA-4 blockade, focal radiation was administered to patients who had chemo-refractory metastatic non-small-cell lung cancer. This sample comprised peripheral blood, obtained from a patient treated with radiotherapy plus ipilimumab. The chain employs TRBV6-5 and TRBJ1-2, with TRBD1 matching 8 bases. The source is a human donor with non-small cell lung cancer that progressed on radiotherapy plus ipilimumab. Some clones in this sample may be carry-over from other donors' samples. Here the CDR3 DNA reads TGTGCCAGCAGTGTAACAGGGGGTTTGGGAGGCTACACCTTC. It translates to CASSVTGGLGGYTF.